This T cell receptor (beta chain) was documented in a study of blood T cell repertoires in COVID-19. Study overall: PBMCs, B-cell-depleted T cells, or T cells were the source of the cDNA or gDNA that made up the material.

The protocol was immunoSEQ multiplex PCR, while the TCRdb copy is restricted to in-frame clones and leaves out a portion. Among 360,000 or so clones listed, 85% to 90% were seen once. The study assigned cohorts using participant-reported clinical history. The receptor's source is a woman in her 30s who had recovered from COVID-19. Sequences were obtained from PBMCs or T cells enriched from blood (not recorded which).

CDR3 nucleotides: TGTGCCAGTGCAGGTGGGCACTCTGGAAACACCATATATTTT. This gives the protein CASAGGHSGNTIYF. This rearrangement joins TRBV2 to TRBJ1-3; the D is unclear. Germline V gene sequence: CDR1 SNHLY, CDR2 FYNNEI. This CDR3 has 14 amino acids. V lost 9 bases, J lost 0 bases, and 12 bases lay in between.